What follows are 21 T cell receptor beta chains derived from one specimen sequenced in a study of blood T cell repertoires in COVID-19 (dated by TCRdb to the early 2020s). The library was built by means of the immunoSEQ multiplex PCR assay. What TCRdb holds here is the immuneACCESS table cut down to in-frame rearrangements. Part of the clones is not present; checked against another copy, under half of the missing clones reflect an unresolved V gene, and the others are unexplained. The sample profile shows around 160,000 clones; about 90% of them were found once. About 5.7% of the sample is taken by the ten largest. Sequencing was carried out using peripheral blood. Receptor source: a man older than 75 with acute or convalescent COVID-19.

The chain recombines TRBV6-1 with TRBJ2-3; 8 bases map to TRBD1. Germline V CDR1 and CDR2: MNHNS, SASEGT. Trimming took 2 bases from V and 8 from J; bases not matched to a gene: 9. This CDR3 is 15 amino acids long. CDR3 protein: CASSELVQGAGTQYF. In nucleotides, the CDR3 is TGTGCCAGCAGTGAATTGGTTCAGGGGGCGGGTACGCAGTATTTT.

CDR3 sequence (DNA): TGTGCCAGCAGTGACAGGGGATACTCCGGGGAGCTGTTTTTT. Encoded protein: CASSDRGYSGELFF. The chain uses TRBV2 and TRBJ2-2, with a tentative D call TRBD1 (6 bases). The CDR3 has 14 residues. The V end was cut by 3 bases, the J end by 6 bases, with 11 bases between. Germline V gene sequence: CDR1 SNHLY, CDR2 FYNNEI.

A single count supports this clone. V and J are TRBV19 and TRBJ1-3; TRBD1 matches 9 bases. The CDR3 has 19 residues. Germline lookup yields CDR1 LNHDA and CDR2 SQIVND (reference sequence). V lost 10 bases to trimming and J lost 4 bases; unmatched junction nucleotides: 23. This CDR3 is CATAPLRGRQGDRGNTIYF. CDR3 DNA sequence: TGTGCCACCGCCCCCCTCCGCGGGCGACAGGGGGATCGAGGAAACACCATATATTTT.

The chain has TRBV3-1 (or the pseudogene TRBV3-2) and TRBJ1-4, with TRBD1 as a possible D gene (6 bases). The CDR3 runs 14 residues. Between the trimmed V and J ends, which lost 4 bases and 7 bases, there was a span of 13 bases. Per germline, CDR1 LGHDT and CDR2 YNNKEL (reference sequence). CDR3 bases: TGTGCCAGCAGCCCTGATGGCAGGGGTGAAAAACTGTTTTTT. Translated: CASSPDGRGEKLFF.

The genes are TRBV5-5 and TRBJ1-4; 9 bases agree with TRBD1. Germline assignment: CDR1 SGHKS and CDR2 YYEKEE (reference sequence). This CDR3 is 15 amino acids long. V lost 4 bases, J lost 5 bases, and 6 bases stayed unmatched. Here the CDR3 reads CASSHYGTGNEKLFF. CDR3 nucleotide sequence: TGTGCCAGCAGCCATTACGGGACAGGGAATGAAAAACTGTTTTTT.

This sequence joins TRBV24-1 and TRBJ2-2; weak D call: TRBD1 (6 bases). Per germline, CDR1 KGHDR and CDR2 SFDVKD. The CDR3 sequence is 14 residues long. The V gene lost 9 bases and the J gene lost 1 base, with 11 bases spanning the gap. DNA of the CDR3: TGTGCCACCGCATTAGGGGGGAACACCGGGGAGCTGTTTTTT. It is translated as CATALGGNTGELFF.

The DNA for the CDR3 is TGTGCCAGCAGGCCGCGAGAAGAGGAGCCCCAGCATTTT. Residues: CASRPREEEPQHF. The V call is TRBV27, the J call TRBJ1-5, with no clear D. CDR1 is MNHEY, CDR2 SMNVEV, per germline (reference sequence). There are 13 residues in the CDR3. V lost 6 bases and J 8 bases, leaving 14 bases between the germline ends.

This chain's CDR3 is CASSLASGSLGETQYF. CDR3 nucleotide sequence: TGCGCCAGCAGCTTGGCCAGCGGGAGTTTAGGAGAGACCCAGTACTTC. This chain links TRBV5-1 with TRBJ2-5; 8 bases fit TRBD2. The germline V gene encodes CDR1 SGHRS and CDR2 YFSETQ. Unmatched junction bases numbered 8, after V lost 0 bases and J lost 4 bases. The length of the CDR3 is 16 residues.

The rearrangement links TRBV24-1 to TRBJ2-5; 10 bases line up with TRBD1. The germline CDR1 and CDR2 sequences are KGHDR and SFDVKD. The CDR3 length is 18 residues. The V segment lost 3 bases and the J segment 2 bases; nucleotides outside the gene matches: 11. DNA of the CDR3: TGTGCCACCAGTGATGCGCGGGGGGACAGGGGATTACAAGAGACCCAGTACTTC. Translation gives CATSDARGDRGLQETQYF.

This rearrangement joins TRBV6-1 to TRBJ2-5; D is unclear. The CDR3 length is 13 residues. Between the trimmed V and J ends, which lost 3 bases and 2 bases, there was a span of 7 bases. Germline V lookup: CDR1 MNHNS, CDR2 SASEGT. The CDR3 sequence is CASSESGQETQYF. The CDR3 DNA sequence: TGTGCCAGCAGTGAGTCGGGTCAAGAGACCCAGTACTTC.

This clone was picked up a small number of times. The chain has TRBV3-1 (or the pseudogene TRBV3-2) and TRBJ2-1, with D tentatively TRBD2 (6 bases). Germline V CDR1 and CDR2: LGHDT, YNNKEL (reference sequence). The CDR3 is 15 amino acids. V lost 0 bases and J lost 8, with 14 bases in between. CDR3 in amino acids: CASSQDATRVHEQFF. In DNA, the CDR3 is TGTGCCAGCAGCCAAGACGCGACTAGAGTCCATGAGCAGTTCTTC.

The CDR3 region has the DNA TGTGCCAGCTCACCGCTGGGACAGGGGGCTTATGTGCAGTACTTC. The encoded protein is CASSPLGQGAYVQYF. The chain joins TRBV18 to TRBJ2-7, with 12 bases matching TRBD1. J lost 9 bases, V lost 3 bases, and 9 bases had no gene match. The CDR3 runs 15 residues. Germline loops: CDR1 KGHSH, CDR2 LQKENI.

The genes are TRBV2 and TRBJ1-1; D remains ambiguous. In germline, CDR1 is SNHLY, CDR2 FYNNEI. The CDR3 extends over 14 amino acids. Trimming took off 0 bases at V and 8 bases at J, with 13 bases between the two ends. In DNA, the CDR3 is TGTGCCAGCAGTGAAGCGCGGGGAGGGAGAGAAGCTTTCTTT. Protein sequence: CASSEARGGREAFF.

This chain uses TRBV5-1 with TRBJ2-5, with TRBD2 matching over 13 bases. The CDR3 has 16 residues. J was trimmed by 2 bases and V by 4 bases; bases with no gene match: 5. CDR1 is SGHRS and CDR2 is YFSETQ in the germline V gene. CDR3 protein: CASSGGLAGIQETQYF. In nucleotides, the CDR3 is TGCGCCAGCAGCGGGGGACTAGCGGGGATACAAGAGACCCAGTACTTC.

This clone was seen a few times. The gene calls are TRBV7-6 and TRBJ2-2, with 10 bases identical to TRBD2. Unmatched junction bases numbered 8, after V lost 4 bases and J lost 6 bases. In germline, CDR1 is SGHVS, CDR2 FNYEAQ. The CDR3 runs to 16 residues. Here the CDR3 reads CASSSLPAGGAGELFF. The CDR3 DNA is TGTGCCAGCAGCTCCCTTCCAGCGGGGGGGGCCGGGGAGCTGTTTTTT. The full variable domain, its missing parts supplied by reference TRBV7-6 and TRBJ2-2, is GAGVSQSPRYKVTKRGQDVALRCDPISGHVSLYWYRQALGQGPEFLTYFNYEAQQDKSGLPNDRFSAERPEGSISTLTIQRTEQRDSAMYRCASSSLPAGGAGELFFGEGSRLTVL.

This sequence joins TRBV10-1 and TRBJ1-6; D is ambiguous. V lost 9 bases to trimming and J lost 6 bases, with 3 bases between them. Germline V gene lookup returns CDR1 WNHNN and CDR2 SYGVQD (reference sequence). The length of the CDR3 is 10 residues. CDR3 nucleotides: TGCGCCAGGAGTAATTCACCCCTCCACTTT. Its protein is CARSNSPLHF.

This clone was found a few times. The CDR3 DNA reads TGCGCCAGCAGCCCGGGTCTCTCCTCCAGCAATCAGCCCCAGCATTTT. This gives the protein CASSPGLSSSNQPQHF. The gene calls are TRBV5-1 and TRBJ1-5, with D uncertain. The CDR3 sequence is 16 residues long. Germline V lookup: CDR1 SGHRS, CDR2 YFSETQ. The ends were cut back, 4 bases at V and 1 base at J, with 15 bases in the middle.

The J gene is TRBJ1-4, the V gene TRBV25-1; D gene ambiguous. Trimming removed 5 bases at V and 1 base at J, with 11 bases between. CDR1 is MGHDK, CDR2 SYGVNS, per germline. This CDR3 has 15 amino acids. CDR3 in DNA: TGTGCCAGCAGTCTGGGAGGAGGAACTAATGAAAAACTGTTTTTT. It specifies CASSLGGGTNEKLFF.

The chain is built from TRBV19 and TRBJ2-1; 9 bases are a match to TRBD2. Germline V lookup: CDR1 LNHDA, CDR2 SQIVND (reference sequence). This CDR3 has 17 amino acids. The V segment lost 0 bases and the J segment 8 bases; nucleotides outside the gene matches: 11. The CDR3 here is CASSIDLRSGSLYEQFF. The CDR3 coding sequence is TGTGCCAGTAGTATAGATCTGCGTAGCGGGAGTCTCTATGAGCAGTTCTTC.

The chain has TRBV28 and TRBJ1-5; tentatively, D is TRBD1 (5 bases). This CDR3 is 16 amino acids long. Trimming removed 2 bases at V and 5 bases at J, with 16 bases between. The germline V gene encodes CDR1 MDHEN and CDR2 SYDVKM. DNA for the CDR3: TGTGCCAGCAGTTTAAGTTACTTTTCGGGGGATCAGCCCCAGCATTTT. Translation gives CASSLSYFSGDQPQHF. Full variable domain (missing parts from reference TRBV28 and TRBJ1-5): DVKVTQSSRYLVKRTGEKVFLECVQDMDHENMFWYRQDPGLGLRLIYFSYDVKMKEKGDIPEGYSVSREKKERFSLILESASTNQTSMYLCASSLSYFSGDQPQHFGDGTRLSIL.

This clone came up once. CDR3 amino acids: CASSLSRGVSWGYTF. CDR3 sequence (DNA): TGTGCCAGCAGCTTAAGCCGTGGTGTATCGTGGGGCTACACCTTC. This sequence joins TRBV7-6 and TRBJ1-2, with unresolved D. CDR1 is SGHVS, CDR2 FNYEAQ, per germline. The germline V and J ends were trimmed by 2 bases and 8 bases, with 18 bases remaining between them. CDR3 length equals 15 residues.